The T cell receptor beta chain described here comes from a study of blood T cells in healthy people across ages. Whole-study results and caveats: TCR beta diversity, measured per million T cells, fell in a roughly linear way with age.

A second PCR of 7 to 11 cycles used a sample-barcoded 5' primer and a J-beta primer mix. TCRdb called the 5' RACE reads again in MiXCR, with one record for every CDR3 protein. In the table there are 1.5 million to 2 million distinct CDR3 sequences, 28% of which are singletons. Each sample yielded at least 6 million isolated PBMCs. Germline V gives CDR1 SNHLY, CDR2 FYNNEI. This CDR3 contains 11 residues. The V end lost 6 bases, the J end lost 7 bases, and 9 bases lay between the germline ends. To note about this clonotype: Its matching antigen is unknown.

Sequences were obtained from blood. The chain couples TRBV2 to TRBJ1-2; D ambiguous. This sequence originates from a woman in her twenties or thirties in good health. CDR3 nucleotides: TGTGCCAGCAGGGTCCAAGCTGGCTACACCTTC. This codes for CASRVQAGYTF.